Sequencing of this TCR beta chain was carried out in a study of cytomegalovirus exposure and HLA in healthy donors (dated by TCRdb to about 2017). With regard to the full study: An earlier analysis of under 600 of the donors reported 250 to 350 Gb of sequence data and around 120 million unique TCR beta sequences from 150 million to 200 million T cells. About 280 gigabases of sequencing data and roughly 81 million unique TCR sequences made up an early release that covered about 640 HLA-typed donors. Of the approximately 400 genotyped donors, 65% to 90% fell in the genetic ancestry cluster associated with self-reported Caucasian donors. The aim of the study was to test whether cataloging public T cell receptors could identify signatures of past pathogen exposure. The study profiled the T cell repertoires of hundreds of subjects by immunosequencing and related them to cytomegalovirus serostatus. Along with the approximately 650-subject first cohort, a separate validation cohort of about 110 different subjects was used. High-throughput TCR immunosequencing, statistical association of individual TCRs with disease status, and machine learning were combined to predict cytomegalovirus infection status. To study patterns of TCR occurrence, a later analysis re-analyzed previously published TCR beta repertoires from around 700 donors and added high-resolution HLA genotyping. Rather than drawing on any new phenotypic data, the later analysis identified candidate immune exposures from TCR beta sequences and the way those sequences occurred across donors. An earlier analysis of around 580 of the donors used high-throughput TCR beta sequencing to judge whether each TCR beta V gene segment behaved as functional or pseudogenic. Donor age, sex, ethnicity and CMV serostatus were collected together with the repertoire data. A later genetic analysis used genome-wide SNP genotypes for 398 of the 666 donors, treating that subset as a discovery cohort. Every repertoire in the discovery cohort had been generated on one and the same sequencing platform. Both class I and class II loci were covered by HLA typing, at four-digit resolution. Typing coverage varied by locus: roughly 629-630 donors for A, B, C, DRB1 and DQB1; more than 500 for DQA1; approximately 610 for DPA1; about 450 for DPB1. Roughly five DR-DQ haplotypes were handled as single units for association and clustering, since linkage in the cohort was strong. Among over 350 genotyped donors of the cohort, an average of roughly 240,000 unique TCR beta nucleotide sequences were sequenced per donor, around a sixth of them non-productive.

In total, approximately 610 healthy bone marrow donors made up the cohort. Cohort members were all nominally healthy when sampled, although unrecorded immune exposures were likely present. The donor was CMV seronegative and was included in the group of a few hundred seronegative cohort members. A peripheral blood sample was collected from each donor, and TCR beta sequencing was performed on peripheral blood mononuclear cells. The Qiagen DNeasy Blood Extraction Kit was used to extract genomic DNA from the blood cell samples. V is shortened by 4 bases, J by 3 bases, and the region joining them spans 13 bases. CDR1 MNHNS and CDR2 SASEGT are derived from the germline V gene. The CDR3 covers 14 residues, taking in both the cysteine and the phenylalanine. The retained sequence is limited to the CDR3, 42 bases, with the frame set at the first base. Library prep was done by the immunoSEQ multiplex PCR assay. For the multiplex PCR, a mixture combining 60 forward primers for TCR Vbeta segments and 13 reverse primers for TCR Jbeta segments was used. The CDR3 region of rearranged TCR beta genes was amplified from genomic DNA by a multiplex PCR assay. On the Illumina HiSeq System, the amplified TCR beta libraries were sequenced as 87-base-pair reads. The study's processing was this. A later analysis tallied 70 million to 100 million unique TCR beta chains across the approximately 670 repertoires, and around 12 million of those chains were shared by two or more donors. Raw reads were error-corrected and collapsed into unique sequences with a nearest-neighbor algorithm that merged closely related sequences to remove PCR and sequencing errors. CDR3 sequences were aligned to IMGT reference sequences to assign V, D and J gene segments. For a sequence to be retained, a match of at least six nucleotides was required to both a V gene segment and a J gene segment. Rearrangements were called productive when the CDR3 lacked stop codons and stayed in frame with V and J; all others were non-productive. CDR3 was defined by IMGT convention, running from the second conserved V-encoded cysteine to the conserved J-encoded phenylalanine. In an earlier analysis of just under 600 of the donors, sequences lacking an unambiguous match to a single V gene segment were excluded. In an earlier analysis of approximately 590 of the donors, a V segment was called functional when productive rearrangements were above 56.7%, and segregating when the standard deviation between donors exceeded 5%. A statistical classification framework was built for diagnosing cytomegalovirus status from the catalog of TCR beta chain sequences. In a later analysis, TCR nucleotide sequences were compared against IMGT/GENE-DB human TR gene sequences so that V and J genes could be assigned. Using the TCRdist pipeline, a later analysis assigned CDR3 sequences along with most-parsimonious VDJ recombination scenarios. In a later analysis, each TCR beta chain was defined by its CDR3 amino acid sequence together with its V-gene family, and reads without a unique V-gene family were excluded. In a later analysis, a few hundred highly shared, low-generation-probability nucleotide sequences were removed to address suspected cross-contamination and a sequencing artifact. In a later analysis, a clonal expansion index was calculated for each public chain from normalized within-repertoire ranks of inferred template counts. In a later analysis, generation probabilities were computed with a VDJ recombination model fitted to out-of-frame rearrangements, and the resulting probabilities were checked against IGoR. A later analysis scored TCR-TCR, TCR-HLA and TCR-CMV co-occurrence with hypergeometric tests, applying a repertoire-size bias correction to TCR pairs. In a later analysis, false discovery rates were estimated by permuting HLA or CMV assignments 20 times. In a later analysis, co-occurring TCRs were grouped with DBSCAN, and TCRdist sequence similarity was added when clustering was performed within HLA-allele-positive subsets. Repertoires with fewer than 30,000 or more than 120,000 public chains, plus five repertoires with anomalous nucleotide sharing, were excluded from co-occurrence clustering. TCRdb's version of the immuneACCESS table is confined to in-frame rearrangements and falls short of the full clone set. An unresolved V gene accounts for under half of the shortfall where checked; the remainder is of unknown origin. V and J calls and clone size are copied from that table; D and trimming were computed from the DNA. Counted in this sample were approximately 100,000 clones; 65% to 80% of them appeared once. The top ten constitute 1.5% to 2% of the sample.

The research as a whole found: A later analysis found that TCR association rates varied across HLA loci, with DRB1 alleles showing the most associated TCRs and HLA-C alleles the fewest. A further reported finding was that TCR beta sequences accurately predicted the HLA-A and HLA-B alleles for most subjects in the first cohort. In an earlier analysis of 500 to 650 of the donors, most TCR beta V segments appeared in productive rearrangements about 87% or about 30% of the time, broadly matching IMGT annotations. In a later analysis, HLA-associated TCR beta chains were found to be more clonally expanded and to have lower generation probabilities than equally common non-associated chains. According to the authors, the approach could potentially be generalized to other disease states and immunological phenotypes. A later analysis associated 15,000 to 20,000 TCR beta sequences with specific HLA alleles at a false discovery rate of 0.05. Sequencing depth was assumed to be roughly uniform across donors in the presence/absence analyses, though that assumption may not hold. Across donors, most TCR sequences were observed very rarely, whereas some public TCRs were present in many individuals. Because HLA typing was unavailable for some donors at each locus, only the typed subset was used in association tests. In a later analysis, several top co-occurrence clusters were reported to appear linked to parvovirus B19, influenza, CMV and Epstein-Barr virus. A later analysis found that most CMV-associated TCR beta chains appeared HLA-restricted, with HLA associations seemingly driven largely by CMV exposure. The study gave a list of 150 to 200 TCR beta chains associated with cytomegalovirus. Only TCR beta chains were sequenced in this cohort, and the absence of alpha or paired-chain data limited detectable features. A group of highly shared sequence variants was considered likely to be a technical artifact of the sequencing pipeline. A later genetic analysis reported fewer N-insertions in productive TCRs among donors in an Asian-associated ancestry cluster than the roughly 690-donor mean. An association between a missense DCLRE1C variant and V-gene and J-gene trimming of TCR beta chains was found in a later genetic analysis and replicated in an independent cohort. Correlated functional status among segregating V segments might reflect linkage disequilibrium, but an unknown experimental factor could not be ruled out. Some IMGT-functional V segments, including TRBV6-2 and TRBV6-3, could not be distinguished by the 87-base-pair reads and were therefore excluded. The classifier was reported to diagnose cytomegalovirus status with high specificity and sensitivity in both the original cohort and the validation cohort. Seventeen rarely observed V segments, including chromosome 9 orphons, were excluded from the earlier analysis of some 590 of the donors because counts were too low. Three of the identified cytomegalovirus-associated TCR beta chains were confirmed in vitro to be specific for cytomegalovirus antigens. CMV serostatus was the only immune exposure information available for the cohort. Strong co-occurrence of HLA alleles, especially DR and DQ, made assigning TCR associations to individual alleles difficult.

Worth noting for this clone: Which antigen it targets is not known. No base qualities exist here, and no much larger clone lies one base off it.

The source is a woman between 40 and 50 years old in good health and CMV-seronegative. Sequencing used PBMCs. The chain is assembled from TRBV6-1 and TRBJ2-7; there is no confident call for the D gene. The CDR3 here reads CASSGGTSRYEQYF. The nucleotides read TGTGCCAGCAGTGGAGGAACCTCCCGCTACGAGCAGTACTTC.